The sequence of this T cell receptor (beta chain) was determined in a study of OX40 agonist ivuxolimab in advanced cancers. Sequenced by immunoSEQ multiplex PCR; TCRdb stores in-frame clones only, minus some. Found here are about 36,000 clones, about 88% of them singletons; the top ten hold less than 4.5%. Germline CDR1 and CDR2: SQVTM and ANQGSEA. Trimming cost V 5 bases and J 3 bases, with 13 bases left between them. There are 13 residues in the CDR3. This specimen was CD4+ or CD8+ T cells sorted from blood, taken in a trial of the OX40 agonist ivuxolimab. The chain has TRBV29-1 and TRBJ1-1, with D possibly TRBD1 on 5 matching bases. This receptor was taken from an adult with an advanced solid tumor such as melanoma, head and neck, liver or kidney cancer. DNA of the CDR3: TGCAGCGTTCCGGGACGGAAGTACACTGAAGCTTTCTTT. It codes for CSVPGRKYTEAFF.